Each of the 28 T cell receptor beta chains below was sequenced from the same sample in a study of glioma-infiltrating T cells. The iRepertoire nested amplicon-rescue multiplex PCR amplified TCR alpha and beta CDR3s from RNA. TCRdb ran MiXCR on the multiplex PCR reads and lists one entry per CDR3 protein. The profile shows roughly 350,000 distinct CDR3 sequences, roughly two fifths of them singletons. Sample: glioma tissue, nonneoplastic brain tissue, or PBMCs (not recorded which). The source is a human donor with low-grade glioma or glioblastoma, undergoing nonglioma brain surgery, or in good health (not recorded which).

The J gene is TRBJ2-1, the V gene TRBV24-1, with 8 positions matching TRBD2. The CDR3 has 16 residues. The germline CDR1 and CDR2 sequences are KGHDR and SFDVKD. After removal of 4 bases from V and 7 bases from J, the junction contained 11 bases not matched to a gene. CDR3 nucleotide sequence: TGTGCCACCAGTGACCCCGGGACTAGAGTAGGTAATGAGCAGTTCTTC. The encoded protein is CATSDPGTRVGNEQFF.

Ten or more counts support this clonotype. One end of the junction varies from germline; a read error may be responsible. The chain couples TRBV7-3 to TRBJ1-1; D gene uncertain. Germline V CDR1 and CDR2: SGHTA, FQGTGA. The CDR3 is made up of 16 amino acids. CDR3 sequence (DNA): TGTGCCAGCAGTTTAAACCAGCTCCATACGAACACTGAAGCTTTCTTT. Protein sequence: CASSLNQLHTNTEAFF.

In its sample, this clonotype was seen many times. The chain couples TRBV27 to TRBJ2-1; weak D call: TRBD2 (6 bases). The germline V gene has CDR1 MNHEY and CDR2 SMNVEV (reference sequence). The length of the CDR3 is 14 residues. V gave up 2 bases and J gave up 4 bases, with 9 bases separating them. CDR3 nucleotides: TGTGCCAGCAGTTTAGGAGGGACTTACAATGAGCAGTTCTTC. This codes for CASSLGGTYNEQFF.

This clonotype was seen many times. CDR3 DNA sequence: TGTGCCAGCCAGGACTGGATCACAGATACGCAGTATTTT. Translation: CASQDWITDTQYF. The J gene is TRBJ2-3, the V gene TRBV6-2 or TRBV6-3; perhaps TRBD2 as D (5 bases). The V end was cut by 8 bases, the J end by 2 bases, with 11 bases between. CDR3 length: 13 residues. Germline CDR1 is MNHEY and CDR2 is SVGEGT.

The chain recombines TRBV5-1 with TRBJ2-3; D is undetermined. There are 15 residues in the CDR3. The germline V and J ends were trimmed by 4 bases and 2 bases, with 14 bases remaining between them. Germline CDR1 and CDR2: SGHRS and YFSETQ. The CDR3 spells CASSPTTSSTDTQYF. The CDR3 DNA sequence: TGCGCCAGCAGCCCCACAACGTCGTCCACAGATACGCAGTATTTT. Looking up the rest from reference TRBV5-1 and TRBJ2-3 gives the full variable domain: KAGVTQTPRYLIKTRGQQVTLSCSPISGHRSVSWYQQTPGQGLQFLFEYFSETQRNKGNFPGRFSGRQFSNSRSEMNVSTLELGDSALYLCASSPTTSSTDTQYFGPGTRLTVL.

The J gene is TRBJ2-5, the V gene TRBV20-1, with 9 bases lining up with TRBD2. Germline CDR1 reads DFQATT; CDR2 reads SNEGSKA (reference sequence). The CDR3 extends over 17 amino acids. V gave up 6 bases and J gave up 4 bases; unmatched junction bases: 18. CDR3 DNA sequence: TGCAGTGCCCACGTATTCAGTAGCGGGAGAATTCGAGAGACCCAGTACTTC. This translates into CSAHVFSSGRIRETQYF.

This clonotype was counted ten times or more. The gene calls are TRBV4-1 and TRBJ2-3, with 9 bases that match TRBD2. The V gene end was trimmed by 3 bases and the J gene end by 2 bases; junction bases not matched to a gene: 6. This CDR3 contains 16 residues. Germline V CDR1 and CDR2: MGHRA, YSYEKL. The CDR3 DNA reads TGCGCCAGCAGCCAGGAATCTAGCGGGGACACAGATACGCAGTATTTT. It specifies CASSQESSGDTDTQYF.

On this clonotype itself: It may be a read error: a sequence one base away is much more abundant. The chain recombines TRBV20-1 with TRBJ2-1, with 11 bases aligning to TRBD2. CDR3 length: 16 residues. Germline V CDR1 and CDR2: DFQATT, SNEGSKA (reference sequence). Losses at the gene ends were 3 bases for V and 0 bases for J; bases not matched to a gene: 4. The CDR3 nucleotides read TGCAGTGCTAGCATGGGACTAGCGGCCTCCTACAATGAGCAGTTCTTC. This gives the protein CSASMGLAASYNEQFF.

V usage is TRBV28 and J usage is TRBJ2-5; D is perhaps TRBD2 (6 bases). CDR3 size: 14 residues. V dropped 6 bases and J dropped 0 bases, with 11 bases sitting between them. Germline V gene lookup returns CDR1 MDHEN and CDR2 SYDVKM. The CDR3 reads CASRGGADQETQYF. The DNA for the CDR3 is TGTGCCAGCAGGGGCGGGGCGGACCAAGAGACCCAGTACTTC. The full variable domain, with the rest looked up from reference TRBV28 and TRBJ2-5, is DVKVTQSSRYLVKRTGEKVFLECVQDMDHENMFWYRQDPGLGLRLIYFSYDVKMKEKGDIPEGYSVSREKKERFSLILESASTNQTSMYLCASRGGADQETQYFGPGTRLLVL.

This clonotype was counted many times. The DNA of the CDR3 is TGTGCAGGAGCGGGCGCAGATACGCAGTATTTT. Protein sequence: CAGAGADTQYF. J is TRBJ2-3 and V is TRBV7-9; perhaps TRBD2 as D (6 bases). CDR3 length: 11 amino acids. Germline CDR1 reads SEHNR; CDR2 reads FQNEAQ (reference sequence). Looking up the rest from reference TRBV7-9 and TRBJ2-3 gives the full variable domain: DTGVSQNPRHKITKRGQNVTFRCDPISEHNRLYWYRQTLGQGPEFLTYFQNEAQLEKSRLLSDRFSAERPKGSFSTLEIQRTEQGDSAMYLCAGAGADTQYFGPGTRLTVL.

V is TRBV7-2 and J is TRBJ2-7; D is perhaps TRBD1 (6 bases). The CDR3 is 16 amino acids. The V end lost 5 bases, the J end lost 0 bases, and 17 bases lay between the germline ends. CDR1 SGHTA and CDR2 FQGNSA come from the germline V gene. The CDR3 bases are TGTGCCAGCAGCCCAAAACAGGGCCCTAGCTCCTACGAGCAGTACTTC. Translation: CASSPKQGPSSYEQYF.

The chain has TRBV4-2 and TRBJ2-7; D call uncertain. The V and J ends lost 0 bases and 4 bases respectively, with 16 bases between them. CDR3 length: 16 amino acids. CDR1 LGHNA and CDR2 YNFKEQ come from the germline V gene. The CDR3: CASSQDIARATYEQYF. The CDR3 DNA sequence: TGTGCCAGCAGCCAAGATATAGCACGGGCTACTTACGAGCAGTACTTC.

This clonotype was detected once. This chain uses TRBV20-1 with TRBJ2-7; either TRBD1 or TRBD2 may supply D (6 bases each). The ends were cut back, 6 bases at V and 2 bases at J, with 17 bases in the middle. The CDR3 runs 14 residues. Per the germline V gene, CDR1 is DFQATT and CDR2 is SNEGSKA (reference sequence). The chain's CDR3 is CSAKRGVVPYEQYF. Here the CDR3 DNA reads TGCAGTGCCAAGAGGGGGGTGGTCCCCTACGAGCAGTACTTC.

CDR3 DNA sequence: TGCGCCAGCAGCCAAGGTCCTGGCCAGGGGGCTTATGGCTACACCTTC. It yields the protein CASSQGPGQGAYGYTF. The V call is TRBV4-3, the J call TRBJ1-2; 8 bases match TRBD1. V gave up 1 base and J gave up 5 bases; unmatched junction bases: 9. CDR3 length: 16 residues. Looked up from germline, CDR1 is LGHNA and CDR2 is YSLEER.

CDR3 nucleotide sequence: TGTGCCAGCAGCCCGACAGTTTCCCGTGAGCAGTTCTTC. Its protein product is CASSPTVSREQFF. V is TRBV7-9 and J is TRBJ2-1, with D maybe TRBD1 (5 bases). The CDR3 runs to 13 residues. From germline, CDR1 is SEHNR and CDR2 FQNEAQ (reference sequence). Trimming removed 5 bases from V and 9 bases from J, with 14 bases in between.

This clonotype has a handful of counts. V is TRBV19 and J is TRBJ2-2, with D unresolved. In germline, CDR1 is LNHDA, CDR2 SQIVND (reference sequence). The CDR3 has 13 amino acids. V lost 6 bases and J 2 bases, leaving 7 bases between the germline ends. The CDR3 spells CASSQINTGELFF. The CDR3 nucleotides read TGTGCCAGTAGCCAAATTAACACCGGGGAGCTGTTTTTT.

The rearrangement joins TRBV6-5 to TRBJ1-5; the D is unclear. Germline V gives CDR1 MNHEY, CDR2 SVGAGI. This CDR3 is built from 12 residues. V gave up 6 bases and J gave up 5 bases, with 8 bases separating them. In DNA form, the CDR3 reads TGTGCCAGCAGAGATCTCGATCAGCCCCAGCATTTT. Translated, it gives CASRDLDQPQHF.

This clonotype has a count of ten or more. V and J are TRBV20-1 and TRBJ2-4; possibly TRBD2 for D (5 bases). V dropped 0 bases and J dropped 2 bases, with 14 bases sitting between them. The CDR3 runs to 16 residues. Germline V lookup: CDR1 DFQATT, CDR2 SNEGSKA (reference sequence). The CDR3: CSARDPSRGTKNIQYF. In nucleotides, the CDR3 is TGCAGTGCTAGAGATCCCTCCCGGGGAACCAAAAACATTCAGTACTTC.

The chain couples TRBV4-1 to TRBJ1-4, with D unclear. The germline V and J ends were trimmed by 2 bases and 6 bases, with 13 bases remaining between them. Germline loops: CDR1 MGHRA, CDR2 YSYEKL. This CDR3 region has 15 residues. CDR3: CASSQRVGFDEKLFF. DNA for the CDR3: TGCGCCAGCAGCCAACGTGTAGGGTTTGATGAAAAACTGTTTTTT.

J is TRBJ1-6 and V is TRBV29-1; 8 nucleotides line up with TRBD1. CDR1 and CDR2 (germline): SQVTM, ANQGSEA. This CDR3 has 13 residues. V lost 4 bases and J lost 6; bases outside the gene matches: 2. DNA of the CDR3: TGCAGCGTTGGACAGGGGCTTAATTCACCCCTCCACTTT. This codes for CSVGQGLNSPLHF.

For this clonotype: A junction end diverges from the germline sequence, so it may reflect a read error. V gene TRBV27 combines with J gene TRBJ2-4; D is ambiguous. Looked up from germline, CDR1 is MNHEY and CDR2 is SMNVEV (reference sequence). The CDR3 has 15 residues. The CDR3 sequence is CASKDPPSAKNIQYF. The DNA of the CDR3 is TGTGCCAGCAAGGATCCACCGAGTGCCAAAAACATTCAATACTTC.

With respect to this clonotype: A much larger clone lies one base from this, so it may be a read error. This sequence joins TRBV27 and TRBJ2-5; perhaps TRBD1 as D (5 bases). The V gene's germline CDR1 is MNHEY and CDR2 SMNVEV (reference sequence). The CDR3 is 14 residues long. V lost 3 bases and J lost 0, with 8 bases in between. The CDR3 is CASSFLTDQETQYF. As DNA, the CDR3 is TGTGCCAGCAGTTTTTTGACAGACCAAGAGACCCAGTACTTC.

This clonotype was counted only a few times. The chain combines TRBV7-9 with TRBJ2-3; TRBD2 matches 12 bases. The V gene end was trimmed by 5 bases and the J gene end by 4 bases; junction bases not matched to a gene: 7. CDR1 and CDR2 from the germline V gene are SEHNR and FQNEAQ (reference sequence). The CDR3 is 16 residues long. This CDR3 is CASSKRLAGVADTQYF. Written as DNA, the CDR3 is TGTGCCAGCAGCAAAAGACTAGCGGGAGTGGCAGATACGCAGTATTTT.

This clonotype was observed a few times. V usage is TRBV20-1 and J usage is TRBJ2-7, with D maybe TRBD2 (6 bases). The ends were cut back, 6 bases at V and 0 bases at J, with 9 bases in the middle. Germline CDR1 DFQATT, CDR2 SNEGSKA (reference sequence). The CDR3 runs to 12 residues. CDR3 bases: TGCAGTGCCGGGACTGACTCCTACGAGCAGTACTTC. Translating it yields CSAGTDSYEQYF.

Written as DNA, the CDR3 is TGTGCCAGCAGCCCCTTGTCTGCAGGGGACACTGAAGCTTTCTTT. Encoded protein: CASSPLSAGDTEAFF. The chain has TRBV7-3 and TRBJ1-1, with D possibly TRBD1 on 6 matching bases. Germline V CDR1 and CDR2: SGHTA, FQGTGA. This CDR3 is 15 amino acids long. Between the trimmed V and J ends, which lost 5 bases and 3 bases, there was a span of 16 bases.

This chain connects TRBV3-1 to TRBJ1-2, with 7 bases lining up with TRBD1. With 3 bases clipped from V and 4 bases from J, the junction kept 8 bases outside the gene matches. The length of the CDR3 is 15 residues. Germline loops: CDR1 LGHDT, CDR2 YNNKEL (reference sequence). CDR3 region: CASSHGTAALYGYTF. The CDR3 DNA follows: TGTGCCAGCAGCCATGGGACAGCAGCACTCTATGGCTACACCTTC. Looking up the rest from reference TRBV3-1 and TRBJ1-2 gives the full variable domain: DTAVSQTPKYLVTQMGNDKSIKCEQNLGHDTMYWYKQDSKKFLKIMFSYNNKELIINETVPNRFSPKSPDKAHLNLHINSLELGDSAVYFCASSHGTAALYGYTFGSGTRLTVV.

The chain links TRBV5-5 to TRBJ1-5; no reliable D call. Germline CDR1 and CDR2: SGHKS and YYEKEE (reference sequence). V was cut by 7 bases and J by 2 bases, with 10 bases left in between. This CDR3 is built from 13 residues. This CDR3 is CASGLLGNQPQHF. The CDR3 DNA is TGTGCCAGCGGACTTTTGGGCAATCAGCCCCAGCATTTT.

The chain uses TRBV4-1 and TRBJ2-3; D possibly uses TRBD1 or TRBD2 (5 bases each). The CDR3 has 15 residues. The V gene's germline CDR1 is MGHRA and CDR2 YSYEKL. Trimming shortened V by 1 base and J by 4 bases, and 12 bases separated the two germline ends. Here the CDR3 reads CASSQGGVGADTQYF. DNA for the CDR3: TGCGCCAGCAGCCAAGGAGGGGTAGGCGCAGATACGCAGTATTTT.